The 16 T cell receptor beta chains below come from one sample, sequenced in a study of cytomegalovirus exposure and HLA in healthy donors. Primers for the PCR totalled 60 Vbeta and 13 Jbeta. Sequencing was performed with immunoSEQ multiplex PCR; in TCRdb, only in-frame clones are kept and a portion is missing. The top ten hold under 10% of the sample, which has under 200,000 clones, about 12% seen once. The sample consisted of PBMCs. The receptor source for this set is a man aged 45-60 years in good health and CMV-seropositive.

A few counts support this clone. V usage is TRBV21-1 and J usage is TRBJ2-7; the table's D call of TRBD1 was not tested on the DNA. TRBV21-1 corresponds to a pseudogene. This CDR3 is 16 amino acids long. The CDR3 sequence: CASSRRDRGLSLEQYV. The CDR3 DNA sequence: TGTGCCAGCAGCCGCCGGGACAGGGGGTTATCTCTCGAGCAGTACGTC.

This clone occurred a few times. V gene TRBV5-5 combines with J gene TRBJ2-7; TRBD1 might be the D (6 bases). This CDR3 contains 14 residues. Trimming removed 4 bases at V and 3 bases at J, with 14 bases between. Germline V gives CDR1 SGHKS, CDR2 YYEKEE (reference sequence). CDR3: CASSAGGQYYEQYV. The CDR3 nucleotides are TGTGCCAGCAGCGCCGGCGGACAGTACTACGAGCAGTACGTC.

The rearrangement joins TRBV5-1 to TRBJ2-3; D unclear. The germline CDR1 and CDR2 sequences are SGHRS and YFSETQ. This CDR3 has 14 residues. Deletions cut 2 bases from V and 0 bases from J, with 7 bases between. The CDR3 here is CASSFGPSTDTQYF. CDR3 DNA: TGCGCCAGCAGCTTTGGCCCTAGCACAGATACGCAGTATTTT.

The chain joins TRBV7-2 to TRBJ1-2; the D is unclear. Germline V gives CDR1 SGHTA, CDR2 FQGNSA. Trimming removed 2 bases at V and 0 bases at J, with 10 bases between. CDR3 length: 15 amino acids. CDR3 sequence (DNA): TGTGCCAGCAGCTTAAGCGGCAGAGCTAACTATGGCTACACCTTC. Translating it yields CASSLSGRANYGYTF.

The rearrangement links TRBV7-8 to TRBJ1-5; TRBD1 aligns across 8 bases. The junction had 6 bases not matched to a gene; V was cut back by 4 bases and J by 4 bases. Germline lookup yields CDR1 SGHVS and CDR2 FQNEAQ. The CDR3 runs 15 residues. In DNA, the CDR3 is TGTGCCAGCAGCTCAGACAGGGGCGGTAATCAGCCCCAGCATTTT. Translated: CASSSDRGGNQPQHF.

This chain uses TRBV5-1 with TRBJ2-1; TRBD2 aligns across 8 bases. Germline lookup yields CDR1 SGHRS and CDR2 YFSETQ. The CDR3 runs to 12 residues. The V gene end was trimmed by 4 bases and the J gene end by 10 bases; junction bases not matched to a gene: 4. The CDR3 sequence is CASSREGLEQFF. Written as DNA, the CDR3 is TGCGCCAGCAGCCGGGAGGGTTTGGAGCAGTTCTTC.

The chain has TRBV19 and TRBJ2-5; maybe TRBD1 (6 bases). This CDR3 contains 16 residues. Trimming took off 5 bases at V and 2 bases at J, with 18 bases between the two ends. Germline V gene lookup returns CDR1 LNHDA and CDR2 SQIVND (reference sequence). For the CDR3, the DNA is TGTGCCAGTAGTGCGCAGGGGTTGAGTTGGCAAGAGACCCAGTACTTC. Its protein product is CASSAQGLSWQETQYF.

V usage is TRBV28 and J usage is TRBJ1-1; TRBD1 aligns across 7 bases. CDR3 length: 12 amino acids. V trimming: 11 bases; J trimming: 5 bases; junction bases outside the gene matches: 8. Per the germline V gene, CDR1 is MDHEN and CDR2 is SYDVKM. The CDR3 region has the DNA TGTGCCGCGCAGGGGGGAGTGACTGAAGCTTTCTTT. This translates into CAAQGGVTEAFF.

This chain connects TRBV7-9 to TRBJ2-1; 11 bases align to TRBD2. This CDR3 is built from 16 residues. The V segment lost 5 bases and the J segment 5 bases; nucleotides outside the gene matches: 8. In germline, CDR1 is SEHNR, CDR2 FQNEAQ (reference sequence). CDR3 protein: CASSPKGTSGDNEQFF. The CDR3 nucleotides read TGTGCCAGCAGCCCCAAGGGGACTAGCGGAGACAATGAGCAGTTCTTC.

This chain links TRBV28 with TRBJ2-5, with TRBD2 matching 7 bases. Per germline, CDR1 MDHEN and CDR2 SYDVKM. V gave up 2 bases and J gave up 7 bases; unmatched junction bases: 4. CDR3 length equals 13 residues. CDR3 residues: CASSLTGGGTQYF. CDR3 DNA sequence: TGTGCCAGCAGTTTAACGGGGGGAGGGACCCAGTACTTC. Full variable domain (missing parts from reference TRBV28 and TRBJ2-5): DVKVTQSSRYLVKRTGEKVFLECVQDMDHENMFWYRQDPGLGLRLIYFSYDVKMKEKGDIPEGYSVSREKKERFSLILESASTNQTSMYLCASSLTGGGTQYFGPGTRLLVL.

This clone was detected only a few times. This chain connects TRBV30 to TRBJ1-1, with TRBD1 identical over 7 bases. The CDR3 is 13 amino acids. Losses at the gene ends were 3 bases for V and 7 bases for J; bases not matched to a gene: 8. CDR1 is GTSNPN and CDR2 is SVGIG in the germline V gene (reference sequence). The CDR3 nucleotides read TGTGCCTGGAGCCCGACAGGGTTGGGTGAAGCTTTCTTT. Its translation is CAWSPTGLGEAFF.

The CDR3: CASSLDRVSQETQYF. CDR3 DNA: TGTGCCAGCTCTCTCGACAGGGTGAGCCAAGAGACCCAGTACTTC. The chain links TRBV7-9 to TRBJ2-5; 7 bases line up with TRBD1. This CDR3 has 15 residues. Per germline, CDR1 SEHNR and CDR2 FQNEAQ (reference sequence). Losses at the gene ends were 8 bases for V and 1 base for J; bases not matched to a gene: 10.

This clone has a handful of counts. The chain employs TRBV25-1 and TRBJ1-2; D unclear. This CDR3 region has 14 residues. V lost 3 bases and J lost 4, with 12 bases in between. Germline-derived CDR1 and CDR2 are MGHDK and SYGVNS. This CDR3 reads CASSDTGKIYGYTF. The CDR3 nucleotides read TGTGCCAGCAGTGATACCGGGAAGATCTATGGCTACACCTTC.

This rearrangement joins TRBV19 to TRBJ1-5; a possible D gene is TRBD1 (6 bases). Germline CDR1 LNHDA, CDR2 SQIVND (reference sequence). This CDR3 has 15 amino acids. V was cut by 5 bases and J by 6 bases, with 17 bases left in between. CDR3 residues: CASSSSGGPPQPQHF. The DNA of the CDR3 is TGTGCCAGTAGTTCGTCGGGGGGCCCCCCTCAGCCCCAGCATTTT.

In its sample, this clone was seen a few times. V is TRBV25-1 and J is TRBJ1-2, with D unclear. This CDR3 is built from 11 residues. Germline V gene sequence: CDR1 MGHDK, CDR2 SYGVNS. The ends were cut back, 8 bases at V and 7 bases at J, with 11 bases in the middle. The CDR3 DNA sequence: TGTGCCAGCGGAGAAATAGGTGGCTACACCTTC. Its translation is CASGEIGGYTF.

This clone turned up a few times. The chain couples TRBV6-5 to TRBJ1-4; tentative D call: TRBD1 (6 bases). This CDR3 has 14 residues. The germline V and J ends were trimmed by 9 bases and 1 base, with 12 bases remaining between them. CDR1 and CDR2 (germline): MNHEY, SVGAGI. DNA for the CDR3: TGTGCCAGTCGCTCGGGACAAACTAATGAAAAACTGTTTTTT. As protein: CASRSGQTNEKLFF.